These T cell receptor beta chains were read from a single sample in a study of blood T cell repertoires in COVID-19. Clones were sequenced by immunoSEQ multiplex PCR, and TCRdb holds only the in-frame ones, with some missing. The data show about 150,000 clones, with 70% to 90% seen just once and 6.2% held by the top ten. The source material was PBMCs or T cells enriched from blood (not recorded which). The receptors come from a woman aged 40 to 55 who had recovered from COVID-19. CDR3s leave out the opening cysteine and the closing phenylalanine or tryptophan.

j_gene	len	v_gene	CDR3aa
TRBJ1-4	14	TRBV27	ASSLLASGRNEKLF
TRBJ1-3	13	TRBV15	ATSREGRTGNTIY
TRBJ1-1	12	TRBV5-1	ASSLQTLNTEAF
TRBJ2-7	16	TRBV3-1/TRBV3-2	ASSHDPRLAVLSYEQY
TRBJ1-6	12	TRBV19	ASSLGPGDSPLH
TRBJ2-1	13	TRBV11-2	ASSPGLAGNNEQF
TRBJ1-5	17	TRBV6-2/TRBV6-3	ASSPWDRAFWDSNQPQH
TRBJ2-7	14	TRBV4-1	ASSPLGQGARDEQY
TRBJ2-1	14	TRBV5-1	ASSLDRVSSYNEQF
TRBJ2-7	10	TRBV5-5	ASSFTGDEQY
TRBJ2-1	13	TRBV19	ASSKSGSSYNEQF
TRBJ1-6	11	TRBV6-5	ASSYSQGSPLH
TRBJ1-1	12	TRBV5-1	ASSLGTGGTEAF
TRBJ2-6	15	TRBV13	ASSASMGTSGANVLT
TRBJ2-7	13	TRBV9	ASSVTVSGSYEQY
TRBJ2-1	14	TRBV21-1	ASSLSNSGRGNEQF
TRBJ1-2	11	TRBV19	ASSIDLQYGYT
TRBJ1-1	10	TRBV4-1	ASSPSGTEAF
TRBJ1-1	11	TRBV11-2	ASSLAAGLEAF
TRBJ1-2	11	TRBV27	ASRRGQLVGYT
TRBJ1-2	14	TRBV28	ASSLTGEVGNYGYT
TRBJ1-4	12	TRBV29-1	SVEQPGSNEKLF
TRBJ2-5	13	TRBV6-2/TRBV6-3	ASSYEAGAGETQY
TRBJ2-1	13	TRBV9	ASRELAGGYNEQF
TRBJ2-7	13	TRBV5-1	ASSIGTSGFYEQY
TRBJ1-1	13	TRBV7-8	ASSETGGSDTEAF
TRBJ2-7	15	TRBV3-1/TRBV3-2	ASSQPMVAGESYEQY
TRBJ1-5	12	TRBV7-9	ASSPAEGNQPQH
TRBJ2-7	12	TRBV19	ASSISDSSYEQY
TRBJ1-1	12	TRBV5-4	ASSLQGSSWEAF
TRBJ2-2	12	TRBV13	ASSTRQGAGELF
TRBJ1-2	14	TRBV3-1/TRBV3-2	ASRDSPAGGYYGYT
TRBJ2-7	13	TRBV6-5	ASSKTGLHLYEQY
TRBJ1-6	12	TRBV2	ASSPGVHNSPLH
TRBJ2-7	14	TRBV19	ASSMGRAGGYYEQY
TRBJ1-6	9	TRBV2	ASQDFLPLH
TRBJ1-5	13	TRBV19	ASMGRIISNQPQH
TRBJ2-2	13	TRBV6-5	ASSRDRGPNGELF
TRBJ2-2	12	TRBV7-9	ASSSTGGTGELF
TRBJ1-2	13	TRBV4-1	ASSQVLQGGNGYT
TRBJ2-7	14	TRBV18	ASSPASGGSGDEQY
TRBJ2-2	12	TRBV6-5	ASSTGGDTGELF
TRBJ2-7	14	TRBV5-1	ASSLGLAGYYYEQY
TRBJ2-5	12	TRBV3-1/TRBV3-2	ASSLSGGQETQY
TRBJ2-4	17	TRBV18	ASSPVPGLAGGIRNIQY
TRBJ2-7	13	TRBV29-1	SVVISQGASYEQY
TRBJ1-6	11	TRBV10-2	ASSRDPYSPPH
TRBJ2-2	13	TRBV7-3	ASSLNRGGTGELF
TRBJ2-2	13	TRBV21-1	ASSKAKRNAGELF
TRBJ1-4	14	TRBV28	ASSILNRGPNEKLF
TRBJ1-1	14	TRBV19	ASSLRSRGFATEAF
TRBJ2-7	12	TRBV5-1	ASRLGLAAYEQY
TRBJ2-7	15	TRBV5-6	ASSLSSGRPPLYEQY
TRBJ1-2	11	TRBV30	AWSGGEDYGYT
TRBJ2-7	12	TRBV9	ASSALLSGGEQY
TRBJ2-2	13	TRBV7-2	ASSLGSGGPGELF
TRBJ2-5	11	TRBV5-6	ASNHRARETQY
TRBJ1-3	13	TRBV12-5	ASGPGTGKGNTIY
TRBJ2-1	14	TRBV7-3	ASSLTSGTFYNEQF